Below are 14 T cell receptor beta chains sequenced from a single sample in a study of CD8 T cells in ankylosing spondylitis. Study-wide points: Apparently characteristic of ankylosing spondylitis blood was a TCR beta motif (roughly 8 highly homologous variants).

These receptors lack a known antigen. TCRdb re-analysed the 5' RACE reads in MiXCR, keeping a single row per CDR3 protein. The sample yields roughly 670,000 distinct CDR3 sequences, around 20% seen once. Sequenced: blood, either unsorted or a sorted T cell fraction (not recorded which). The receptors stem from a male donor with ankylosing spondylitis.

This clonotype appeared many times. The V call is TRBV5-1, the J call TRBJ1-1; no reliable D call. V was cut by 0 bases and J by 0 bases, with 3 bases left in between. CDR1 is SGHRS and CDR2 is YFSETQ in the germline V gene. This CDR3 region has 13 residues. CDR3 bases: TGCGCCAGCAGCTTGGCCGTGAACACTGAAGCTTTCTTT. Translation gives CASSLAVNTEAFF.

The chain recombines TRBV7-9 with TRBJ1-6; D may be TRBD1 (5 bases). Trimming shortened V by 5 bases and J by 14 bases, and 16 bases separated the two germline ends. The CDR3 length is 13 residues. CDR1 is SEHNR, CDR2 FQNEAQ, per germline (reference sequence). CDR3 bases: TGTGCCAGCAGCGATGGGACGGCTAATACCCTCCACTTT. Its protein is CASSDGTANTLHF. Supplemented by reference TRBV7-9 and TRBJ1-6, the full variable domain reads DTGVSQNPRHKITKRGQNVTFRCDPISEHNRLYWYRQTLGQGPEFLTYFQNEAQLEKSRLLSDRFSAERPKGSFSTLEIQRTEQGDSAMYLCASSDGTANTLHFGNGTRLTVT.

V is TRBV12-3 or TRBV12-4 and J is TRBJ2-3; TRBD2 might be the D (6 bases). Trimming removed 6 bases from V and 7 bases from J, with 11 bases in between. This CDR3 is built from 12 residues. CDR3 nucleotides: TGTGCCAGCAGAGGAGGAGGGAATACGCAGTATTTT. Translating gives CASRGGGNTQYF.

V and J are TRBV12-3 or TRBV12-4 and TRBJ1-5; maybe TRBD1 (6 bases). Trimming left V 4 bases short and J 0 bases short, with 16 bases between. The CDR3 consists of 17 residues. CDR3 DNA sequence: TGTGCCAGCAGTTCGGGACAAGGGGTGTATAGCAATCAGCCCCAGCATTTT. Its protein is CASSSGQGVYSNQPQHF.

The rearrangement uses TRBV12-3 or TRBV12-4 and TRBJ2-5; D remains ambiguous. This CDR3 has 12 amino acids. Trimming left V 6 bases short and J 5 bases short, with 10 bases between. Here the CDR3 DNA reads TGTGCCAGCAGCTCAACACCGGAGACCCAGTACTTC. Its protein is CASSSTPETQYF.

The J gene is TRBJ2-3, the V gene TRBV20-1, with D possibly TRBD1 on 5 matching bases. Germline values: CDR1 DFQATT, CDR2 SNEGSKA (reference sequence). Trimming removed 7 bases from V and 0 bases from J, with 17 bases in between. This CDR3 is 15 amino acids long. The CDR3 here is CSGARAGISTDTQYF. In nucleotides, the CDR3 is TGCAGTGGGGCCAGGGCAGGGATTAGCACAGATACGCAGTATTTT.

This chain links TRBV7-3 with TRBJ2-1; TRBD1 is a possible D gene (6 bases). Germline V gene sequence: CDR1 SGHTA, CDR2 FQGTGA. Deletions cut 8 bases from V and 6 bases from J, with 14 bases between. CDR3 length: 13 amino acids. CDR3 amino acids: CASSTGRGNEQFF. In DNA form, the CDR3 reads TGTGCCAGCTCGACAGGACGCGGCAATGAGCAGTTCTTC.

The V gene is TRBV4-2, the J gene TRBJ1-1; D call uncertain. This CDR3 has 13 residues. V lost 0 bases and J 3 bases, leaving 5 bases between the germline ends. Germline assignment: CDR1 LGHNA and CDR2 YNFKEQ. CDR3 in amino acids: CASSQDQDTEAFF. As DNA, the CDR3 is TGTGCCAGCAGCCAAGATCAGGACACTGAAGCTTTCTTT.

The chain recombines TRBV11-3 with TRBJ2-2; a possible D gene is TRBD1 (8 bases). The CDR3 covers 16 residues. The germline gives CDR1 SGHNT, CDR2 YENEEA. Trimming removed 5 bases from V and 9 bases from J, with 22 bases in between. The CDR3 loop reads CASSARREAGGRELFF. CDR3 DNA: TGTGCCAGCAGCGCTCGCCGGGAGGCAGGGGGCCGGGAGCTGTTTTTT.

A few counts support this clonotype. The chain employs TRBV6-1 and TRBJ1-4, with 7 bases matching TRBD1. The CDR3 runs 14 residues. Losses at the gene ends were 11 bases for V and 10 bases for J; bases not matched to a gene: 16. The germline gives CDR1 MNHNS, CDR2 SASEGT. The CDR3 bases are TGTGCCGCAGCAAGGGTCCAGGGGGAGGGAAAACTGTTTTTT. Its translation is CAAARVQGEGKLFF.

The table lists this clonotype with a few counts. V and J are TRBV27 and TRBJ1-2, with 8 bases aligning to TRBD1. CDR1 and CDR2 from the germline V gene are MNHEY and SMNVEV (reference sequence). The CDR3 loop spans 14 amino acids. The ends lost 5 bases at V and 4 bases at J; junction bases unmatched: 6. CDR3 in DNA: TGTGCCAGCAGTACCAAGACAGGGGCCTATGGCTACACCTTC. As protein: CASSTKTGAYGYTF.

This clonotype was counted a few times. The chain couples TRBV5-6 to TRBJ2-1, with D unresolved. The CDR3 runs to 14 residues. V was trimmed by 2 bases and J by 7 bases, leaving 13 bases between them. The germline gives CDR1 SGHDT, CDR2 YYEEEE. CDR3 DNA sequence: TGTGCCAGCAGCTTCGACGGATTGTGGAATGAGCAGTTCTTC. Translated, it gives CASSFDGLWNEQFF.

The rearrangement links TRBV19 to TRBJ2-1; TRBD1 agrees at 9 bases. Germline loops: CDR1 LNHDA, CDR2 SQIVND (reference sequence). The V segment lost 2 bases and the J segment 4 bases; nucleotides outside the gene matches: 9. The CDR3 runs 17 residues. The chain's CDR3 is CASSIMSADRGYNEQFF. The CDR3 nucleotides are TGTGCCAGTAGTATAATGTCAGCGGACAGGGGTTACAATGAGCAGTTCTTC. Drawing the rest from reference TRBV19 and TRBJ2-1, the complete variable domain is DGGITQSPKYLFRKEGQNVTLSCEQNLNHDAMYWYRQDPGQGLRLIYYSQIVNDFQKGDIAEGYSVSREKKESFPLTVTSAQKNPTAFYLCASSIMSADRGYNEQFFGPGTRLTVL.

This clonotype has a count of ten or more. The chain is built from TRBV5-1 and TRBJ1-5; D is undetermined. Germline CDR1 reads SGHRS; CDR2 reads YFSETQ. The ends were cut back, 0 bases at V and 0 bases at J, with 1 base in the middle. CDR3 size: 13 residues. The CDR3: CASSLDSNQPQHF. DNA of the CDR3: TGCGCCAGCAGCTTGGATAGCAATCAGCCCCAGCATTTT.